These 20 T cell receptor beta chains were all obtained from the same sample, sequenced in a study of cytomegalovirus exposure and HLA in healthy donors. The study ran its PCR with 60 Vbeta and 13 Jbeta primers. Produced via immunoSEQ multiplex PCR; TCRdb's table is partial and in-frame only. Of around 30,000 clones listed, more than 75% are singletons. The specimen was PBMCs. Receptors were obtained from a boy aged 5-17 years in good health and CMV-seronegative.

The chain recombines TRBV7-2 with TRBJ2-5; 9 nucleotides agree with TRBD1. Per the germline V gene, CDR1 is SGHTA and CDR2 is FQGNSA. V dropped 5 bases and J dropped 2; count of bases not matched to a gene: 6. CDR3 length equals 15 residues. The CDR3 protein is CASSPQGTGQETQYF. CDR3 DNA: TGTGCCAGCAGCCCCCAGGGGACAGGGCAAGAGACCCAGTACTTC.

The chain couples TRBV4-1 to TRBJ1-1, with 12 bases that match TRBD1. Germline V gene sequence: CDR1 MGHRA, CDR2 YSYEKL. Trimming at V came to 4 bases and at J to 2 bases, leaving 11 bases not matched to a gene. The CDR3 sequence is 18 residues long. The CDR3 protein is CASSRGDRGRHVNTEAFF. Here the CDR3 DNA reads TGCGCCAGCAGCCGCGGGGACAGGGGGCGTCATGTCAACACTGAAGCTTTCTTT.

The chain links TRBV5-1 to TRBJ1-5; TRBD1 matches 9 bases. This CDR3 is built from 15 residues. Per the germline V gene, CDR1 is SGHRS and CDR2 is YFSETQ. Germline trimming cut 0 bases from V and 7 bases from J; bases unmatched to any gene: 5. The CDR3, as DNA: TGCGCCAGCAGCTTGGCGACGGGACAGGGCCAGCCCCAGCATTTT. It encodes CASSLATGQGQPQHF.

V is TRBV11-2 and J is TRBJ2-7; 11 positions match TRBD1. J gave up 12 bases and V 3 bases, and 4 bases lay outside the gene matches. Per the germline V gene, CDR1 is SGHAT and CDR2 is FQNNGV. CDR3 size: 12 residues. The CDR3 DNA reads as TGTGCCAGCAGCTTTAGTGGACAGGGGGCGTACTTC. This sequence encodes CASSFSGQGAYF.

V gene TRBV5-1 combines with J gene TRBJ1-3, with 8 nucleotides matching TRBD1. With 4 bases clipped from V and 7 bases from J, the junction kept 7 bases outside the gene matches. In germline, CDR1 is SGHRS, CDR2 YFSETQ. The CDR3 loop spans 14 amino acids. CDR3 nucleotides: TGCGCCAGCAGCCGGACGACAGGGGACAACACCATATATTTT. This codes for CASSRTTGDNTIYF. Full variable domain (remainder filled in from reference TRBV5-1 and TRBJ1-3): KAGVTQTPRYLIKTRGQQVTLSCSPISGHRSVSWYQQTPGQGLQFLFEYFSETQRNKGNFPGRFSGRQFSNSRSEMNVSTLELGDSALYLCASSRTTGDNTIYFGEGSWLTVV.

J is TRBJ1-5 and V is TRBV7-2; 9 nucleotides match TRBD1. The CDR3 is 16 amino acids. The trim removed 5 bases at V and 4 bases at J, leaving 9 bases unmatched. The germline V gene encodes CDR1 SGHTA and CDR2 FQGNSA. The CDR3 DNA sequence: TGTGCCAGCAGCCGAACGGGACAGGGATCTAATCAGCCCCAGCATTTT. It yields the protein CASSRTGQGSNQPQHF.

The rearrangement links TRBV15 to TRBJ2-3; 8 bases line up with TRBD2. The CDR3 is 15 residues long. V lost 0 bases to trimming and J lost 1 base; unmatched junction nucleotides: 0. Germline V CDR1 and CDR2: LNHNV, YYDKDF (reference sequence). As DNA, the CDR3 is TGTGCCACCAGCAGAGATAGCGGGGGCACAGATACGCAGTATTTT. This encodes CATSRDSGGTDTQYF.

This rearrangement joins TRBV7-9 to TRBJ2-1; 10 nucleotides match TRBD2. The CDR3 loop spans 14 amino acids. The ends lost 7 bases at V and 5 bases at J; junction bases unmatched: 5. CDR1 and CDR2 (germline): SEHNR, FQNEAQ (reference sequence). CDR3 loop: CASNLAGDDNEQFF. The CDR3 DNA is TGTGCCAGCAATCTAGCGGGGGACGACAATGAGCAGTTCTTC.

This chain joins TRBV6-6 and TRBJ2-7; D unresolved. The CDR3 has 14 residues. Germline-derived CDR1 and CDR2 are MNHNY and SVGAGI (reference sequence). The V end was cut by 7 bases, the J end by 0 bases, with 13 bases between. DNA for the CDR3: TGTGCCAGCAATCTTGACATCTTCTCCTACGAGCAGTACTTC. Translation: CASNLDIFSYEQYF.

This clone showed up just a few times. The rearrangement links TRBV6-5 to TRBJ2-7; a possible D gene is TRBD1 (5 bases). V was clipped by 0 bases and J by 3 bases, with 12 bases between them. The germline CDR1 and CDR2 sequences are MNHEY and SVGAGI. The CDR3 length is 15 residues. Here the CDR3 DNA reads TGTGCCAGCAGTTACTCGAGACAGCCTAGCTACGAGCAGTACTTC. This gives the protein CASSYSRQPSYEQYF.

This chain links TRBV6-1 with TRBJ2-3, with 8 bases that match TRBD2. Per the germline V gene, CDR1 is MNHNS and CDR2 is SASEGT. Germline trimming cut 0 bases from V and 4 bases from J; bases unmatched to any gene: 6. CDR3 length: 16 residues. The CDR3 coding sequence is TGTGCCAGCAGTGAAGCGCCGGGGGGGGGCGCAGATACGCAGTATTTT. Residues: CASSEAPGGGADTQYF.

This rearrangement joins TRBV11-2 to TRBJ2-5; 8 nucleotides align to TRBD2. This CDR3 contains 15 residues. The germline V gene encodes CDR1 SGHAT and CDR2 FQNNGV. The V segment lost 1 base and the J segment 5 bases; nucleotides outside the gene matches: 6. In DNA, the CDR3 is TGTGCCAGCAGCTTAGGACCGGGGGGGCGGGAGACCCAGTACTTC. This gives the protein CASSLGPGGRETQYF.

The rearrangement joins TRBV19 to TRBJ1-1, with D maybe TRBD1 (5 bases). V shed 6 bases and J shed 2 bases, with 16 bases lying between them. Germline loops: CDR1 LNHDA, CDR2 SQIVND (reference sequence). This CDR3 comprises 15 residues. CDR3 bases: TGTGCCAGTAGCCCCTCCGGGACTGGAAACACTGAAGCTTTCTTT. Protein sequence: CASSPSGTGNTEAFF.

Only a few counts were recorded for this clone. The CDR3: CATGGLNTEAFF. The CDR3 coding sequence is TGTGCCACAGGGGGCTTGAACACTGAAGCTTTCTTT. The V gene is TRBV19, the J gene TRBJ1-1; 8 positions match TRBD1. The CDR3 loop spans 12 amino acids. The ends lost 10 bases at V and 0 bases at J; junction bases unmatched: 1. CDR1 and CDR2 from the germline V gene are LNHDA and SQIVND (reference sequence).

V and J are TRBV27 and TRBJ1-1; 9 positions agree with TRBD1. This CDR3 region has 14 residues. Trimming took 6 bases from V and 1 from J; bases not matched to a gene: 3. Germline CDR1 reads MNHEY; CDR2 reads SMNVEV (reference sequence). This CDR3 is CASRTDRGNTEAFF. CDR3 DNA sequence: TGTGCCAGCAGAACGGACAGGGGGAACACTGAAGCTTTCTTT.

The CDR3 nucleotides read TGTGCCAGCAGTTACCGCCTGGACGGGAGCTCCTACGAGCAGTACTTC. This codes for CASSYRLDGSSYEQYF. This chain connects TRBV6-6 to TRBJ2-5, with D tentatively TRBD2 (6 bases). The J call may be in error: the DNA end matches TRBJ2-7 better. The CDR3 is made up of 16 amino acids. Germline assignment: CDR1 MNHNY and CDR2 SVGAGI (reference sequence).

The J gene is TRBJ2-7, the V gene TRBV19; weak D call: TRBD1 (6 bases). Germline assignment: CDR1 LNHDA and CDR2 SQIVND (reference sequence). The CDR3 loop spans 15 amino acids. The V end lost 5 bases, the J end lost 1 base, and 15 bases lay between the germline ends. The CDR3 loop is CASSLAGTLSYEQYF. CDR3 nucleotides: TGTGCCAGTAGTTTAGCCGGGACATTATCCTACGAGCAGTACTTC.

The gene calls are TRBV7-9 and TRBJ2-5; 9 bases are a match to TRBD1. The germline V gene encodes CDR1 SEHNR and CDR2 FQNEAQ (reference sequence). This CDR3 spans 14 amino acids. V was pared by 4 bases and J by 4 bases, with 4 bases of the junction left unmatched. The CDR3 DNA follows: TGTGCCAGCAGCTCGCGGGACAGGGCAGAGACCCAGTACTTC. Amino acid sequence: CASSSRDRAETQYF.

V and J are TRBV7-2 and TRBJ1-3; tentatively, D is TRBD1 (6 bases). V was pared by 2 bases and J by 0 bases, with 8 bases between. The CDR3 spans 15 residues. CDR1 and CDR2 from the germline V gene are SGHTA and FQGNSA. The chain's CDR3 is CASSLTGSSGNTIYF. The CDR3 DNA sequence: TGTGCCAGCAGCTTAACAGGGAGCTCTGGAAACACCATATATTTT.

V and J are TRBV9 and TRBJ2-2; 8 nucleotides align to TRBD2. J lost 0 bases, V lost 4 bases, and 11 bases had no gene match. The germline gives CDR1 SGDLS, CDR2 YYNGEE. The CDR3 covers 18 residues. As DNA, the CDR3 is TGTGCCAGCAGCCCCCAGGGACTAGGTCCCGCGAACACCGGGGAGCTGTTTTTT. The encoded protein is CASSPQGLGPANTGELFF.